This T cell receptor (beta chain) came from a study of OX40 agonist ivuxolimab in advanced cancers. The study's findings and limits: Antigen specificity was not determined for the expanded peripheral T cells. CD8+ T cells showed, on average, more clonal expansion than CD4+ cells.

CDR1 and CDR2 (germline): SGHRS, YFSETQ. V lost 2 bases, J lost 5 bases, and 13 bases lay in between. There are 14 residues in the CDR3. This clone appeared a few times. Its antigen is not identified. Sequencing used immunoSEQ multiplex PCR; TCRdb keeps in-frame clones, though not all of them. This table holds 70,000 to 85,000 clones, roughly 87% found once. The receptor comes from an adult with an advanced solid tumor such as melanoma, head and neck, liver or kidney cancer. This sequence joins TRBV5-1 and TRBJ2-5; no definite D call. Sequenced material: CD4+ or CD8+ T cells sorted from blood, taken in a trial of the OX40 agonist ivuxolimab. This chain's CDR3 is CASSFEGRRETQYF. CDR3 nucleotides: TGCGCCAGCAGCTTCGAAGGGCGAAGGGAGACCCAGTACTTC.